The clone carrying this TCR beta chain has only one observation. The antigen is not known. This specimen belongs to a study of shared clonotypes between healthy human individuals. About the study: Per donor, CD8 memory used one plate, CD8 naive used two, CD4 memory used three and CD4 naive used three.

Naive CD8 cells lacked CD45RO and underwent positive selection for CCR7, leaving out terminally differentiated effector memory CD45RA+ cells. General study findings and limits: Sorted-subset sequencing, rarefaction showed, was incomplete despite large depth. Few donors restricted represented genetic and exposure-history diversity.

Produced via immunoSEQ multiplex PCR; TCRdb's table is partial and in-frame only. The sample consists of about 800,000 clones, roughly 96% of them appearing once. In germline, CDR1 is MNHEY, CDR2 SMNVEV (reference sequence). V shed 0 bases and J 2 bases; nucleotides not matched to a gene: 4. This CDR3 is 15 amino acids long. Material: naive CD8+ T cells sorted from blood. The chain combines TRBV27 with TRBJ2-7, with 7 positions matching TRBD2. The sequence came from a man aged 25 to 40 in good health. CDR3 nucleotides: TGTGCCAGCAGTTTATCGGCTGCGGGAGCCTACGAGCAGTACTTC. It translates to CASSLSAAGAYEQYF.